Each of the 19 T cell receptor beta chains below was sequenced from the same sample in a study of spatial heterogeneity in lung cancer. Time point meaning: sample taken at primary tumor resection. Researchers sequenced whole RNA taken from tumor, nontumor lung or frozen PBMC without sorting. MiXCR was run by TCRdb on the 5' RACE reads, yielding one entry per CDR3 protein. The sample gives 95,000 or so distinct CDR3 sequences, around 10% of which show up once; less than 8.5% is in the top ten. Sequencing was performed on PBMCs, taken at surgery. These receptor sequences come from a male donor with early-stage non-small cell lung cancer.

CDR3 in DNA: TGTGCCACCAGCCACATAAATAGCAATCAGCCCCAGCATTTT. It specifies CATSHINSNQPQHF. The chain links TRBV15 to TRBJ1-5; D gene unclear. This CDR3 spans 14 amino acids. V gave up 5 bases and J gave up 0 bases, with 8 bases separating them. In germline, CDR1 is LNHNV, CDR2 YYDKDF (reference sequence).

In its sample, this clonotype was seen many times. The chain recombines TRBV29-1 with TRBJ2-2; D uncertain. This CDR3 comprises 15 residues. Trimming pared 2 bases from V and 2 bases from J, leaving 12 bases between. Germline CDR1 is SQVTM and CDR2 is ANQGSEA. The CDR3 sequence is CSVESGRINTGELFF. For the CDR3, the DNA is TGCAGCGTTGAATCCGGACGGATTAACACCGGGGAGCTGTTTTTT.

This clonotype was counted only a few times. The chain employs TRBV5-1 and TRBJ2-5; D ambiguous. There are 12 residues in the CDR3. The germline CDR1 and CDR2 sequences are SGHRS and YFSETQ. V was shortened by 0 bases and J by 4 bases, with 4 bases between the two germline ends. This chain's CDR3 is CASSLEGETQYF. For the CDR3, the DNA is TGCGCCAGCAGCTTGGAGGGAGAGACCCAGTACTTC. Complete variable domain (other parts from reference TRBV5-1 and TRBJ2-5): KAGVTQTPRYLIKTRGQQVTLSCSPISGHRSVSWYQQTPGQGLQFLFEYFSETQRNKGNFPGRFSGRQFSNSRSEMNVSTLELGDSALYLCASSLEGETQYFGPGTRLLVL.

The chain links TRBV7-9 to TRBJ1-1; TRBD1 matches 8 bases. The CDR3 runs to 15 residues. The germline V gene encodes CDR1 SEHNR and CDR2 FQNEAQ (reference sequence). With 5 bases clipped from V and 4 bases from J, the junction kept 9 bases outside the gene matches. Written as DNA, the CDR3 is TGTGCCAGCAGCCCCTGGACAGGGTCGTCCACTGAAGCTTTCTTT. Translated: CASSPWTGSSTEAFF.

This chain connects TRBV29-1 to TRBJ1-4, with 7 bases identical to TRBD1. This CDR3 contains 14 residues. Trimming at V came to 6 bases and at J to 5 bases, leaving 9 bases not matched to a gene. The germline CDR1 and CDR2 sequences are SQVTM and ANQGSEA. CDR3 in DNA: TGCAGCGTCGCCGACAGGGCGAACAATGAAAAACTGTTTTTT. Translated, it gives CSVADRANNEKLFF.

This clonotype was seen repeatedly, ten times or more. The V and J genes are TRBV2 and TRBJ2-1, with 14 bases identical to TRBD2. After removal of 7 bases from V and 8 bases from J, the junction contained 13 bases not matched to a gene. CDR1 is SNHLY, CDR2 FYNNEI, per germline. The CDR3 extends over 17 amino acids. CDR3: CASMGTSGGLVNDEQFF. CDR3 in DNA: TGTGCCAGCATGGGGACTAGCGGGGGTTTAGTAAACGATGAGCAGTTCTTC.

This clonotype has ten or more counts. This sequence joins TRBV12-3 or TRBV12-4 and TRBJ1-3, with D possibly TRBD1 on 5 matching bases. The CDR3 runs to 15 residues. V lost 11 bases and J 0 bases, leaving 17 bases between the germline ends. CDR3 amino acids: CAFSPHGTSGNTIYF. The CDR3 bases are TGTGCCTTCAGCCCCCACGGGACCTCTGGAAACACCATATATTTT.

This clonotype was detected once. This chain links TRBV6-2 or TRBV6-3 with TRBJ1-2; no clear D. Germline CDR1 reads MNHEY; CDR2 reads SVGEGT. Trimming removed 0 bases at V and 4 bases at J, with 12 bases between. The CDR3 is made up of 15 amino acids. This chain's CDR3 is CASSYSSEAPYGYTF. The CDR3 DNA is TGTGCCAGCAGTTACTCGAGCGAGGCACCCTATGGCTACACCTTC.

In its sample, this clonotype was seen many times. V gene TRBV9 combines with J gene TRBJ2-5; TRBD1 matches 7 bases. The CDR3 extends over 15 amino acids. Germline trimming cut 0 bases from V and 2 bases from J; bases unmatched to any gene: 4. Germline CDR1 SGDLS, CDR2 YYNGEE. CDR3 in DNA: TGTGCCAGCAGCGTAGCTGGGACAGTTCAAGAGACCCAGTACTTC. This gives the protein CASSVAGTVQETQYF.

In its sample, this clonotype was seen many times. The chain recombines TRBV3-1 with TRBJ1-4; no definite D call. The CDR3 runs to 13 residues. Germline V CDR1 and CDR2: LGHDT, YNNKEL (reference sequence). With 0 bases removed from V and 8 bases from J, the gap between germline ends came to 7 bases. For the CDR3, the DNA is TGTGCCAGCAGCCAAGATGGAAGGGAAAAACTGTTTTTT. The encoded protein is CASSQDGREKLFF.

This clonotype was seen more than once but under ten times. V gene TRBV6-2 or TRBV6-3 combines with J gene TRBJ2-1; 8 bases are shared with TRBD2. CDR3 length: 15 residues. V lost 2 bases, J lost 2 bases, and 2 bases stayed unmatched. From germline, CDR1 is MNHEY and CDR2 SVGEGT. This chain's CDR3 is CASSYTAGAYNEQFF. Written as DNA, the CDR3 is TGTGCCAGCAGTTACACAGCGGGAGCCTACAATGAGCAGTTCTTC.

V gene TRBV5-1 combines with J gene TRBJ2-2; 10 bases align to TRBD2. Germline CDR1 is SGHRS and CDR2 is YFSETQ. The junction had 7 bases not matched to a gene; V was cut back by 1 base and J by 7 bases. This CDR3 contains 16 residues. The CDR3 coding sequence is TGCGCCAGCAGCTTGCAAGCGGGAGGGTCAATCGGGGAGCTGTTTTTT. Amino acids: CASSLQAGGSIGELFF.

This clonotype was seen a handful of times. The gene calls are TRBV29-1 and TRBJ2-7, with no clear D. Per germline, CDR1 SQVTM and CDR2 ANQGSEA. The CDR3 is 13 residues long. V lost 5 bases and J 2 bases, leaving 13 bases between the germline ends. For the CDR3, the DNA is TGCAGCGTTCAGACAATCACTGCCTACGAGCAGTACTTC. The encoded protein is CSVQTITAYEQYF.

V usage is TRBV5-4 and J usage is TRBJ1-1; no definite D call. This CDR3 spans 12 amino acids. V was pared by 4 bases and J by 1 base, with 5 bases between. Germline loops: CDR1 SGHNT, CDR2 YYREEE (reference sequence). The CDR3 here is CASSHGNTEAFF. The CDR3 bases are TGTGCCAGCAGCCACGGGAACACTGAAGCTTTCTTT.

This clonotype was seen repeatedly, ten times or more. The chain has TRBV5-1 and TRBJ2-7; 8 bases line up with TRBD1. CDR3 length equals 13 residues. V lost 3 bases to trimming and J lost 3 bases; unmatched junction nucleotides: 2. Germline V CDR1 and CDR2: SGHRS, YFSETQ. The CDR3: CASSYDRGYEQYF. The CDR3 DNA is TGCGCCAGCAGCTATGACAGGGGCTACGAGCAGTACTTC.

In its sample, this clonotype was seen many times. The rearrangement links TRBV2 to TRBJ2-3; TRBD2 matches at 8 bases. The CDR3 loop spans 14 amino acids. The germline V gene has CDR1 SNHLY and CDR2 FYNNEI. V lost 6 bases, J lost 5 bases, and 7 bases stayed unmatched. CDR3 nucleotides: TGTGCCAGCAGGAATCGACTAGCGATAGATACGCAGTATTTT. It yields the protein CASRNRLAIDTQYF.

This clonotype was picked up many times. The rearrangement uses TRBV14 and TRBJ2-7; the D is unclear. V was shortened by 1 base and J by 3 bases, with 4 bases between the two germline ends. Germline CDR1 reads SGHDN; CDR2 reads FVKESK. The CDR3 runs 12 residues. The CDR3 coding sequence is TGTGCCAGCAGCCAAGTCTTCTACGAGCAGTACTTC. It codes for CASSQVFYEQYF.

The table lists this clonotype with many counts. J is TRBJ1-1 and V is TRBV5-1, with no clear D. V was clipped by 0 bases and J by 1 base, with 7 bases between them. The germline V gene has CDR1 SGHRS and CDR2 YFSETQ. The CDR3 has 14 residues. The CDR3 sequence is CASSLEGRNTEAFF. Written as DNA, the CDR3 is TGCGCCAGCAGCTTGGAAGGCAGGAACACTGAAGCTTTCTTT.

This clonotype has a count of ten or more. The CDR3 DNA is TGTGCCAGCAGCTTAGAACCTAGCGGGGGTAGGGAGCAGTTCTTC. This codes for CASSLEPSGGREQFF. The chain carries TRBV7-7 and TRBJ2-1, with TRBD2 identical over 10 bases. The length of the CDR3 is 15 residues. Germline V gene lookup returns CDR1 SSHAT and CDR2 FNYEAQ (reference sequence). Trimming cost V 1 base and J 10 bases; bases outside gene matches: 7.